A selection of T cell receptor beta chains follows, all from one sample in a study of blood T cell repertoires in COVID-19. The protocol was immunoSEQ multiplex PCR, while the TCRdb copy is restricted to in-frame clones and leaves out a portion. Of 280,000 or so clones listed, approximately 91% are singletons. The sample taken for sequencing was peripheral blood. Receptors were obtained from a woman aged 60-75 years with acute or convalescent COVID-19. Each CDR3 is given without its conserved first and last residue. D genes are given only for firm matches.

D gene: TRBD2
J gene: TRBJ2-7
CDR3 length: 13
V gene: TRBV4-1
CDR3 protein: ASSQVWDYSYEQY

D gene: -
J gene: TRBJ1-1
CDR3 length: 8
V gene: TRBV6-2/TRBV6-3
CDR3 protein: ASSQGEAF

D gene: -
J gene: TRBJ2-7
CDR3 length: 11
V gene: TRBV12-3/TRBV12-4
CDR3 protein: ASNAPGDYEQY

D gene: -
J gene: TRBJ1-1
CDR3 length: 13
V gene: TRBV15
CDR3 protein: ATSRVGALNTEAF

D gene: TRBD1
J gene: TRBJ2-3
CDR3 length: 14
V gene: TRBV5-3
CDR3 protein: ARSKGTGVRTDTQY

D gene: TRBD1
J gene: TRBJ2-7
CDR3 length: 10
V gene: TRBV7-9
CDR3 protein: ASSEGQGEQY

D gene: -
J gene: TRBJ2-5
CDR3 length: 12
V gene: TRBV4-1
CDR3 protein: ASSPPDRQETQY

D gene: -
J gene: TRBJ1-1
CDR3 length: 12
V gene: TRBV18
CDR3 protein: ASSPGDMNTEAF

D gene: TRBD2
J gene: TRBJ2-7
CDR3 length: 15
V gene: TRBV4-3
CDR3 protein: ASSQEAGLADLREQY

D gene: -
J gene: TRBJ2-1
CDR3 length: 15
V gene: TRBV5-1
CDR3 protein: ASSLGVSSPFYNEQF

D gene: -
J gene: TRBJ1-5
CDR3 length: 11
V gene: TRBV19
CDR3 protein: ATEWGGNQPQH

D gene: -
J gene: TRBJ2-7
CDR3 length: 12
V gene: TRBV5-4
CDR3 protein: ASNLDSTSYEQY

D gene: -
J gene: TRBJ1-1
CDR3 length: 12
V gene: TRBV27
CDR3 protein: ASTLARVNTEAF

D gene: TRBD1
J gene: TRBJ1-2
CDR3 length: 15
V gene: TRBV28
CDR3 protein: ASNLNLDRVGNYGYT

D gene: TRBD1
J gene: TRBJ2-6
CDR3 length: 17
V gene: TRBV3-1/TRBV3-2
CDR3 protein: ASSQMSGGRGPGANVLT

D gene: -
J gene: TRBJ1-2
CDR3 length: 14
V gene: TRBV5-6
CDR3 protein: ASSASPSAVNYGYT

D gene: -
J gene: TRBJ1-3
CDR3 length: 15
V gene: TRBV19
CDR3 protein: ASSIPPRMSSGNTIY

D gene: TRBD2
J gene: TRBJ2-5
CDR3 length: 12
V gene: TRBV11-2
CDR3 protein: ASSRTSGMETQY

D gene: -
J gene: TRBJ2-1
CDR3 length: 14
V gene: TRBV11-1
CDR3 protein: ASSLGLATTYNEQF

D gene: TRBD1
J gene: TRBJ2-7
CDR3 length: 13
V gene: TRBV9
CDR3 protein: ASSPLAQGDYEQY

D gene: TRBD1
J gene: TRBJ2-1
CDR3 length: 15
V gene: TRBV7-3
CDR3 protein: ASSSSRWTGGGNEQF

D gene: -
J gene: TRBJ1-2
CDR3 length: 10
V gene: TRBV29-1
CDR3 protein: SVEDRVGGYT

D gene: -
J gene: TRBJ2-2
CDR3 length: 13
V gene: TRBV19
CDR3 protein: ASSSGAGHTGELF

D gene: -
J gene: TRBJ2-7
CDR3 length: 14
V gene: TRBV27
CDR3 protein: ASSLSRGRGNYEQY

D gene: -
J gene: TRBJ1-6
CDR3 length: 12
V gene: TRBV5-1
CDR3 protein: ASSLIGRDSPLH

D gene: TRBD2
J gene: TRBJ2-6
CDR3 length: 16
V gene: TRBV24-1
CDR3 protein: ATSDASGRASGANVLT

D gene: -
J gene: TRBJ1-4
CDR3 length: 13
V gene: TRBV4-3
CDR3 protein: ASSQDGQDNEKLF

D gene: TRBD1
J gene: TRBJ2-6
CDR3 length: 13
V gene: TRBV29-1
CDR3 protein: SVGTGGRGANVLT

D gene: TRBD2
J gene: TRBJ2-3
CDR3 length: 13
V gene: TRBV19
CDR3 protein: ASSITSGTTDTQY

D gene: -
J gene: TRBJ2-7
CDR3 length: 13
V gene: TRBV3-1/TRBV3-2
CDR3 protein: ASSQAGASSYEQY

D gene: -
J gene: TRBJ2-3
CDR3 length: 9
V gene: TRBV12-3/TRBV12-4
CDR3 protein: ASSQVDTQY

D gene: -
J gene: TRBJ2-7
CDR3 length: 13
V gene: TRBV5-1
CDR3 protein: ASSLAPGLENEQY

D gene: TRBD2
J gene: TRBJ2-3
CDR3 length: 13
V gene: TRBV5-1
CDR3 protein: ASSFGLAGGDTQY

D gene: TRBD1
J gene: TRBJ2-7
CDR3 length: 13
V gene: TRBV5-4
CDR3 protein: ASSLITGGSYEQY

D gene: TRBD2
J gene: TRBJ2-3
CDR3 length: 15
V gene: TRBV9
CDR3 protein: ASTKVSSGVATDTQY

D gene: TRBD1
J gene: TRBJ1-2
CDR3 length: 10
V gene: TRBV19
CDR3 protein: ASSVQGGGYT

D gene: TRBD1
J gene: TRBJ1-1
CDR3 length: 12
V gene: TRBV6-2/TRBV6-3
CDR3 protein: ASSRQGGGTEAF

D gene: TRBD1
J gene: TRBJ1-1
CDR3 length: 13
V gene: TRBV5-1
CDR3 protein: ASSASTGWGSEAF

D gene: -
J gene: TRBJ1-5
CDR3 length: 15
V gene: TRBV27
CDR3 protein: ASSLFGGAGSNQPQH

D gene: -
J gene: TRBJ1-1
CDR3 length: 14
V gene: TRBV28
CDR3 protein: ASSSAGGEGSTEAF

D gene: -
J gene: TRBJ2-2
CDR3 length: 13
V gene: TRBV25-1
CDR3 protein: ASSAPGGLTGELF

D gene: TRBD1
J gene: TRBJ1-1
CDR3 length: 13
V gene: TRBV29-1
CDR3 protein: SVDRTGDMNTEAF

D gene: -
J gene: TRBJ1-2
CDR3 length: 10
V gene: TRBV30
CDR3 protein: AWSVEGAGYT

D gene: -
J gene: TRBJ2-1
CDR3 length: 11
V gene: TRBV18
CDR3 protein: ASSPRTENEQF

D gene: -
J gene: TRBJ2-1
CDR3 length: 11
V gene: TRBV12-3/TRBV12-4
CDR3 protein: ASSTREWGEQF

D gene: -
J gene: TRBJ2-7
CDR3 length: 11
V gene: TRBV7-2
CDR3 protein: ASSSLHSYEQY

D gene: -
J gene: TRBJ2-3
CDR3 length: 13
V gene: TRBV3-1/TRBV3-2
CDR3 protein: ASSQVRAGTDTQY

D gene: TRBD1
J gene: TRBJ2-1
CDR3 length: 13
V gene: TRBV7-3
CDR3 protein: ASSSNRGFRNEQF

D gene: TRBD1
J gene: TRBJ2-7
CDR3 length: 12
V gene: TRBV29-1
CDR3 protein: SVVTGTGDSEQY

D gene: -
J gene: TRBJ1-3
CDR3 length: 13
V gene: TRBV4-1
CDR3 protein: ASSQAGEIRNTIY

D gene: TRBD2
J gene: TRBJ2-2
CDR3 length: 13
V gene: TRBV6-5
CDR3 protein: ASWGLAGNTGELF

D gene: TRBD1
J gene: TRBJ1-1
CDR3 length: 10
V gene: TRBV29-1
CDR3 protein: SGDRGHTEAF

D gene: -
J gene: TRBJ2-7
CDR3 length: 11
V gene: TRBV6-5
CDR3 protein: ASKTSYGGEQY

D gene: TRBD2
J gene: TRBJ2-1
CDR3 length: 15
V gene: TRBV19
CDR3 protein: ASSQGGTSDSYNEQF

D gene: TRBD1
J gene: TRBJ1-2
CDR3 length: 12
V gene: TRBV5-8
CDR3 protein: ASSWTGENYGYT

D gene: TRBD1
J gene: TRBJ2-7
CDR3 length: 12
V gene: TRBV28
CDR3 protein: ASRELGQIYEQY

D gene: TRBD2
J gene: TRBJ2-1
CDR3 length: 13
V gene: TRBV6-2/TRBV6-3
CDR3 protein: ASSYGTSGYNEQF

D gene: -
J gene: TRBJ1-3
CDR3 length: 12
V gene: TRBV28
CDR3 protein: ATVDSRSGNTIY

D gene: TRBD1
J gene: TRBJ1-4
CDR3 length: 13
V gene: TRBV6-5
CDR3 protein: ASSYGQGNNEKLF